The TCR beta chain described here comes from a study of T cell repertoires in cytomegalovirus infection. As for this clonotype: What it recognizes is unknown.

This CDR3 has 14 amino acids. Trimming shortened V by 2 bases and J by 4 bases, and 11 bases separated the two germline ends. CDR1 MDHEN and CDR2 SYDVKM come from the germline V gene. Broader study findings: In two of eight donors, the top clonotype was HLA-C-restricted CMV-specific.

TCRdb fed the reads into MiXCR, producing one record per CDR3 protein. Here the sample spans some 54,000 distinct CDR3 sequences, around 20% being singletons. The chain combines TRBV28 with TRBJ1-2; possibly TRBD1 for D (5 bases). The source is a human donor in good health (CMV status not recorded). Some clones in this sample may be carry-over from other donors' samples. Material: CD8+ T cells from cultured PBMCs, obtained from culture after CMV antigen stimulation. CDR3: CASSLKGAGYGYTF. The DNA for the CDR3 is TGTGCCAGCAGTTTAAAAGGGGCAGGCTATGGCTACACCTTC.